The next 14 T cell receptor beta chains were all read from a single sample in a study of identical twins (TCRdb year 2016). Library preparation used 5' RACE. The run used an Illumina HiSeq 2000. In TCRdb, the public reads were trimmed at Q25 with fastp and aligned with MiXCR, with productive beta chains retained. Duplicate CDR3 protein sequences are folded into a single record with the most common DNA and genes. The sample table shows 1.5 million to 2 million distinct CDR3 sequences, and 32% are seen once. Of the sample, 0.25% to 0.3% falls within the top ten clones. Sequenced material: cord blood. The source is a newborn girl in good health.

For this clonotype: Without the conserved terminal phenylalanine or tryptophan, this CDR3 likely stems from a read error. The chain is built from TRBV6-5 and TRBJ2-3; possibly TRBD2 for D (5 bases). V shed 2 bases and J shed 1 base, with 10 bases lying between them. CDR1 is MNHEY and CDR2 is SVGAGI in the germline V gene. The CDR3 extends over 15 amino acids. The DNA for the CDR3 is TGTGCCAGCAGTTACAGGCCAGCGGGCACAGATACGCAGTATTAT. Its protein is CASSYRPAGTDTQYY.

The chain has TRBV20-1 and TRBJ2-3; D gene ambiguous. CDR3 size: 15 residues. V was pared by 4 bases and J by 1 base, with 15 bases between. In germline, CDR1 is DFQATT, CDR2 SNEGSKA (reference sequence). CDR3 sequence: CSATPAVLGTDTQYF. For the CDR3, the DNA is TGCAGTGCTACCCCAGCCGTACTGGGCACAGATACGCAGTATTTT.

The chain combines TRBV20-1 with TRBJ1-2; TRBD1 matches 9 bases. Trimming removed 3 bases from V and 8 bases from J; junction bases left unmatched: 4. The germline V gene has CDR1 DFQATT and CDR2 SNEGSKA (reference sequence). The CDR3 spans 12 residues. CDR3 nucleotide sequence: TGCAGTGCTAGGGGACAGGGAGCGGGCTACACCTTC. Translation gives CSARGQGAGYTF.

This clonotype was detected many times. The V gene is TRBV6-5, the J gene TRBJ1-5; 7 nucleotides line up with TRBD1. V gave up 2 bases and J gave up 2 bases; unmatched junction bases: 0. The CDR3 sequence is 14 residues long. Germline CDR1 is MNHEY and CDR2 is SVGAGI. In DNA, the CDR3 is TGTGCCAGCAGTTACAGGGGGCGCAATCAGCCCCAGCATTTT. As protein: CASSYRGRNQPQHF.

The rearrangement links TRBV9 to TRBJ2-7; D is possibly TRBD1 (6 bases). CDR1 and CDR2 from the germline V gene are SGDLS and YYNGEE. Trimming removed 5 bases at V and 0 bases at J, with 15 bases between. This CDR3 is built from 15 residues. This CDR3 is CASRLSGTNSYEQYF. For the CDR3, the DNA is TGTGCCAGCAGACTCTCCGGGACAAACTCCTACGAGCAGTACTTC.

This clonotype was observed a handful of times. The chain is built from TRBV6-6 and TRBJ1-6, with TRBD1 identical over 7 bases. J lost 8 bases, V lost 0 bases, and 7 bases had no gene match. Germline assignment: CDR1 MNHNY and CDR2 SVGAGI (reference sequence). The CDR3 sequence is 16 residues long. CDR3 DNA: TGTGCCAGCAGTTACTCGTCCCCAGGGGGGTATTCACCCCTCCACTTT. Amino acid sequence: CASSYSSPGGYSPLHF.

There are a few counts of this clonotype. The chain couples TRBV4-1 to TRBJ1-4; 7 bases match TRBD1. The junction had 7 bases not matched to a gene; V was cut back by 2 bases and J by 4 bases. The CDR3 extends over 16 amino acids. Germline assignment: CDR1 MGHRA and CDR2 YSYEKL. This CDR3 reads CASSQPTGAHNEKLFF. Here the CDR3 DNA reads TGCGCCAGCAGCCAACCTACAGGGGCCCATAATGAAAAACTGTTTTTT.

The V gene is TRBV20-1, the J gene TRBJ1-5; D gene ambiguous. The CDR3 runs 12 residues. V lost 0 bases and J 9 bases, leaving 9 bases between the germline ends. CDR1 is DFQATT, CDR2 SNEGSKA, per germline (reference sequence). The CDR3 spells CSARDVGLPQHF. The CDR3 DNA follows: TGCAGTGCTAGAGATGTGGGCTTGCCCCAGCATTTT.

J is TRBJ2-3 and V is TRBV2; 12 nucleotides match TRBD2. Per germline, CDR1 SNHLY and CDR2 FYNNEI. The CDR3 has 16 amino acids. The J segment lost 4 bases and the V segment lost 5 bases, leaving 7 bases of the junction unmatched. The CDR3 reads CASSLILAGGADTQYF. The CDR3 nucleotides are TGTGCCAGCAGTCTAATACTAGCGGGAGGAGCAGATACGCAGTATTTT.

This clonotype was detected ten times or more. The chain employs TRBV25-1 and TRBJ2-3, with D perhaps assigned TRBD1 or TRBD2 (5 bases each). V shed 8 bases and J shed 4 bases, with 13 bases lying between them. The CDR3 runs to 13 residues. Germline values: CDR1 MGHDK, CDR2 SYGVNS. CDR3 sequence: CASRDRVSDTQYF. CDR3 bases: TGTGCCAGCCGGGACCGCGTTTCAGATACGCAGTATTTT.

This clonotype was recorded a few times. The V call is TRBV20-1, the J call TRBJ2-1, with 11 bases identical to TRBD2. The CDR3 runs 19 residues. V trimming: 4 bases; J trimming: 0 bases; junction bases outside the gene matches: 14. CDR1 and CDR2 (germline): DFQATT, SNEGSKA (reference sequence). The CDR3 sequence: CSATSPPLAGGLSYNEQFF. The DNA of the CDR3 is TGCAGTGCTACTTCACCACCCCTAGCGGGGGGCCTCTCCTACAATGAGCAGTTCTTC.

The J gene is TRBJ2-1, the V gene TRBV20-1; 7 bases map to TRBD2. V lost 0 bases to trimming and J lost 2 bases; unmatched junction nucleotides: 1. Germline V lookup: CDR1 DFQATT, CDR2 SNEGSKA (reference sequence). The CDR3 consists of 14 residues. The DNA for the CDR3 is TGCAGTGCTAGAGATCTAGCGGCCTACAATGAGCAGTTCTTC. It yields the protein CSARDLAAYNEQFF.

The V and J genes are TRBV14 and TRBJ2-5; D is uncertain. This CDR3 comprises 14 residues. V was trimmed by 1 base and J by 7 bases, leaving 13 bases between them. Germline V gene lookup returns CDR1 SGHDN and CDR2 FVKESK. The CDR3 DNA reads as TGTGCCAGCAGCCAAGTTTCAGTCAGTCCGACCCAGTACTTC. Translated: CASSQVSVSPTQYF. Looking up the rest from reference TRBV14 and TRBJ2-5 gives the full variable domain: EAGVTQFPSHSVIEKGQTVTLRCDPISGHDNLYWYRRVMGKEIKFLLHFVKESKQDESGMPNNRFLAERTGGTYSTLKVQPAELEDSGVYFCASSQVSVSPTQYFGPGTRLLVL.

J is TRBJ1-2 and V is TRBV20-1, with D possibly TRBD1 on 6 matching bases. V lost 6 bases and J lost 0, with 14 bases in between. The germline V gene encodes CDR1 DFQATT and CDR2 SNEGSKA (reference sequence). The CDR3 contains 14 residues. In DNA form, the CDR3 reads TGCAGTGCCCTGGGACACCCAGCTAACTATGGCTACACCTTC. It translates to CSALGHPANYGYTF.